The 16 T cell receptor beta chains in this list originate from one sample, sequenced in a study of blood T cell repertoires in COVID-19. The protocol was immunoSEQ multiplex PCR, while the TCRdb copy is restricted to in-frame clones and leaves out a portion. The profile shows some 340,000 clones, more than 75% of them singletons. The sequencing sample was made of PBMCs or T cells enriched from blood (not recorded which). Receptor source: a woman in her twenties or thirties who had recovered from COVID-19.

This rearrangement joins TRBV28 to TRBJ2-4; a weak D match, TRBD1 (8 bases). The CDR3 length is 15 residues. The V gene lost 6 bases and the J gene lost 7 bases, with 19 bases spanning the gap. Germline loops: CDR1 MDHEN, CDR2 SYDVKM. The CDR3 DNA is TGTGCCAGCAGCCCCCTGACAGGGGAGGGGAACATTCAGTACTTC. Protein product: CASSPLTGEGNIQYF. The full variable domain, rest sourced from reference TRBV28 and TRBJ2-4, is DVKVTQSSRYLVKRTGEKVFLECVQDMDHENMFWYRQDPGLGLRLIYFSYDVKMKEKGDIPEGYSVSREKKERFSLILESASTNQTSMYLCASSPLTGEGNIQYFGAGTRLSVL.

The chain combines TRBV5-1 with TRBJ1-2; the D gene is possibly TRBD1 (5 bases). V was clipped by 2 bases and J by 5 bases, with 10 bases between them. This CDR3 has 13 amino acids. Per the germline V gene, CDR1 is SGHRS and CDR2 is YFSETQ. This chain's CDR3 is CASSFGTEYGYTF. As DNA, the CDR3 is TGCGCCAGCAGCTTCGGGACTGAATATGGCTACACCTTC.

The chain uses TRBV7-9 and TRBJ1-2, with 9 bases lining up with TRBD1. Germline V lookup: CDR1 SEHNR, CDR2 FQNEAQ (reference sequence). V trimming: 2 bases; J trimming: 2 bases; junction bases outside the gene matches: 9. The CDR3 has 17 residues. This CDR3 reads CASSLNPRTGANYGYTF. The CDR3 region has the DNA TGTGCCAGCAGCTTAAACCCCCGGACAGGGGCCAACTATGGCTACACCTTC.

This chain joins TRBV11-2 and TRBJ2-5, with 10 bases lining up with TRBD1. Germline V gene data show CDR1 as SGHAT and CDR2 as FQNNGV. The junction had 13 bases not matched to a gene; V was cut back by 3 bases and J by 9 bases. The CDR3 runs 16 residues. The CDR3 loop is CASSFTGTGVVVAQYF. CDR3 DNA sequence: TGTGCCAGCAGCTTCACCGGGACAGGGGTGGTCGTGGCCCAGTACTTC.

The V call is TRBV11-2, the J call TRBJ2-2, with no clear D. The germline V and J ends were trimmed by 3 bases and 9 bases, with 14 bases remaining between them. This CDR3 is 14 amino acids long. Germline CDR1 SGHAT, CDR2 FQNNGV. The CDR3 DNA sequence: TGTGCCAGCAGCTTGATCAAGAGAGCGCGGGAGCTGTTTTTT. It codes for CASSLIKRARELFF.

The J gene is TRBJ2-5, the V gene TRBV7-9; D may be TRBD2 (6 bases). V was shortened by 4 bases and J by 4 bases, with 13 bases between the two germline ends. Germline V gene lookup returns CDR1 SEHNR and CDR2 FQNEAQ (reference sequence). The CDR3 has 14 residues. The CDR3 coding sequence is TGTGCCAGCAGCTCGGAGGACTATAGAGAGACCCAGTACTTC. This encodes CASSSEDYRETQYF.

The chain carries TRBV5-4 and TRBJ1-3; D remains ambiguous. V dropped 3 bases and J dropped 8 bases, with 15 bases sitting between them. The germline CDR1 and CDR2 sequences are SGHNT and YYREEE (reference sequence). The CDR3 is made up of 14 amino acids. CDR3 in amino acids: CASSSTTARDTIYF. The CDR3 bases are TGTGCCAGCAGCTCAACGACCGCCCGGGACACCATATATTTT.

V is TRBV1 and J is TRBJ1-5. TRBV1 is shown as a pseudogene. This CDR3 has 18 residues. The CDR3 DNA is TGCACCAGCAGCCAAGATGCGGCCGGGGGGAATGGCAATCAGCCCCAGCATTTT. Translated: CTSSQDAAGGNGNQPQHF.

The genes are TRBV6-2 or TRBV6-3 and TRBJ2-2; 8 positions agree with TRBD2. Germline values: CDR1 MNHEY, CDR2 SVGEGT. The V gene end was trimmed by 0 bases and the J gene end by 5 bases; junction bases not matched to a gene: 8. The CDR3 consists of 17 residues. As DNA, the CDR3 is TGTGCCAGCAGTTACTCGTACGAGCGGGGGCGGACCGGGGAGCTGTTTTTT. As protein: CASSYSYERGRTGELFF.

The J gene is TRBJ2-1, the V gene TRBV28; 10 bases match TRBD2. Trimming removed 0 bases from V and 4 bases from J; junction bases left unmatched: 0. The CDR3 extends over 15 amino acids. Germline V lookup: CDR1 MDHEN, CDR2 SYDVKM. The CDR3 protein is CASSLWTSGYNEQFF. The CDR3 bases are TGTGCCAGCAGTTTATGGACTAGCGGGTACAATGAGCAGTTCTTC.

This clone was found once. This sequence joins TRBV7-9 and TRBJ2-7; 8 bases fit TRBD1. Per germline, CDR1 SEHNR and CDR2 FQNEAQ (reference sequence). This CDR3 is 14 amino acids long. V was pared by 3 bases and J by 4 bases, with 5 bases of the junction left unmatched. The CDR3 DNA follows: TGTGCCAGCAGCTTTACAGGGGGAGGTTACGAGCAGTACTTC. Amino acids: CASSFTGGGYEQYF.

V usage is TRBV18 and J usage is TRBJ1-1; D gene ambiguous. V lost 2 bases to trimming and J lost 5 bases, with 6 bases between them. Germline-derived CDR1 and CDR2 are KGHSH and LQKENI. The CDR3 consists of 12 residues. DNA for the CDR3: TGTGCCAGCTCACCAGCGGTGACTGAAGCTTTCTTT. It yields the protein CASSPAVTEAFF.

This clone was detected only a few times. The chain has TRBV19 and TRBJ2-7; 11 positions match TRBD2. The CDR3 sequence is 15 residues long. The V and J ends lost 2 bases and 6 bases, in that order; junction bases with no gene match: 6. Germline CDR1 and CDR2: LNHDA and SQIVND (reference sequence). The DNA for the CDR3 is TGTGCCAGTAGTATAACTAGCGGGGGACTACGCGAGCAGTACTTC. Protein sequence: CASSITSGGLREQYF.

This chain connects TRBV15 to TRBJ1-3; D is ambiguous. This CDR3 is 14 amino acids long. The germline CDR1 and CDR2 sequences are LNHNV and YYDKDF (reference sequence). V was clipped by 3 bases and J by 1 base, with 7 bases between them. CDR3 coding DNA: TGTGCCACCAGCAGGTCCCTATCTGGAAACACCATATATTTT. Amino acids: CATSRSLSGNTIYF.

The V call is TRBV5-1, the J call TRBJ1-2; D not certain. Germline V gene data show CDR1 as SGHRS and CDR2 as YFSETQ. The germline V and J ends were trimmed by 4 bases and 8 bases, with 18 bases remaining between them. The CDR3 sequence is 14 residues long. CDR3 protein: CASSTPGRAGGYTF. The DNA of the CDR3 is TGCGCCAGCAGCACACCCGGACGGGCGGGGGGCTACACCTTC.

V usage is TRBV5-1 and J usage is TRBJ1-2; 12 bases align to TRBD1. Germline V gene data show CDR1 as SGHRS and CDR2 as YFSETQ. After removal of 0 bases from V and 4 bases from J, the junction contained 1 base not matched to a gene. This CDR3 comprises 15 residues. CDR3 in DNA: TGCGCCAGCAGCTTGGCGGGACAGGGGGCCTATGGCTACACCTTC. Its translation is CASSLAGQGAYGYTF.